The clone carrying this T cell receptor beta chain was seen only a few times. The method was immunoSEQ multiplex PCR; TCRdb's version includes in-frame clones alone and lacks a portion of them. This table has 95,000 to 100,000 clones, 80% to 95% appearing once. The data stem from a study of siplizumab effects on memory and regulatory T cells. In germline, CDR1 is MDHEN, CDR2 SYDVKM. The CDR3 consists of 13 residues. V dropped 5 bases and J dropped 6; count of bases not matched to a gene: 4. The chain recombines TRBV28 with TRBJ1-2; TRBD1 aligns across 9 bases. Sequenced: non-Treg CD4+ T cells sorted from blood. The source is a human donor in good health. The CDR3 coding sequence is TGTGCCAGCAGTCCATACAGGGGGCATGGCTACACCTTC. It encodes CASSPYRGHGYTF.